Shown below are 25 T cell receptor beta chains from a single sample sequenced in a study of neurological immune-mediated disorders. Time point specified: longitudinal time-point 3. Via MiXCR, TCRdb re-called the 5' RACE reads, giving one row per CDR3 protein. The sample lists roughly 100,000 distinct CDR3 sequences, about 10% seen once, with about 3.1% in the top ten. Sequencing used PBMCs. The receptors were sampled from a female donor with HTLV-1-associated myelopathy (HAM/TSP).

This clonotype has ten or more counts. The chain recombines TRBV4-1 with TRBJ2-2, with D uncertain. The length of the CDR3 is 16 residues. V lost 2 bases to trimming and J lost 4 bases, with 14 bases between them. Germline values: CDR1 MGHRA, CDR2 YSYEKL. This CDR3 reads CASSQPTGRVTGELFF. The CDR3 nucleotides are TGCGCCAGCAGCCAACCAACTGGCCGGGTCACCGGGGAGCTGTTTTTT.

V and J are TRBV6-5 and TRBJ2-2, with 8 nucleotides matching TRBD2. In germline, CDR1 is MNHEY, CDR2 SVGAGI. This CDR3 spans 15 amino acids. J was trimmed by 5 bases and V by 4 bases; bases with no gene match: 6. This CDR3 is CASSSRVAGTGELFF. In DNA, the CDR3 is TGTGCCAGCAGTTCCCGGGTAGCGGGAACCGGGGAGCTGTTTTTT.

This clonotype was detected many times. This chain links TRBV5-8 with TRBJ2-1; the match to TRBD1 covers 8 bases. Germline CDR1 reads SGHTS; CDR2 reads YDEGEE. Unmatched junction bases numbered 8, after V lost 4 bases and J lost 8 bases. This CDR3 contains 14 residues. This CDR3 reads CASSRDRRRDEQFF. The CDR3 nucleotides read TGTGCCAGCAGCCGGGACAGGCGACGGGATGAGCAGTTCTTC. The full variable domain, rest sourced from reference TRBV5-8 and TRBJ2-1, is EAGVTQSPTHLIKTRGQQATLRCSPISGHTSVYWYQQALGLGLQFLLWYDEGEERNRGNFPPRFSGRQFPNYSSELNVNALELEDSALYLCASSRDRRRDEQFFGPGTRLTVL.

This clonotype was observed many times. The chain employs TRBV6-5 and TRBJ2-7; no definite D call. The V end lost 4 bases, the J end lost 0 bases, and 7 bases lay between the germline ends. Germline CDR1 is MNHEY and CDR2 is SVGAGI. This CDR3 is 13 amino acids long. For the CDR3, the DNA is TGTGCCAGCAGTTTACAGAGCTCCTACGAGCAGTACTTC. Translating gives CASSLQSSYEQYF.

This clonotype was found many times. This CDR3 reads CASSQEVKYSHQPQHF. The CDR3 bases are TGTGCCAGCAGCCAAGAGGTCAAGTACTCTCATCAGCCCCAGCATTTT. The chain joins TRBV4-2 to TRBJ1-5; D remains ambiguous. This CDR3 has 16 residues. CDR1 is LGHNA and CDR2 is YNFKEQ in the germline V gene. With 0 bases removed from V and 5 bases from J, the gap between germline ends came to 14 bases.

In its sample, this clonotype was seen many times. The chain carries TRBV28 and TRBJ2-7; no clear D. The V end was cut by 5 bases, the J end by 0 bases, with 8 bases between. The CDR3 consists of 13 residues. Germline loops: CDR1 MDHEN, CDR2 SYDVKM. CDR3 nucleotides: TGTGCCAGCAGTGTGATAAACTCCTACGAGCAGTACTTC. Protein: CASSVINSYEQYF.

This clonotype showed up many times. This chain connects TRBV7-2 to TRBJ2-2; 9 bases are shared with TRBD2. Germline CDR1 is SGHTA and CDR2 is FQGNSA. The V segment lost 1 base and the J segment 8 bases; nucleotides outside the gene matches: 14. This CDR3 contains 18 residues. The CDR3 loop is CASSLERPSGTQTGELFF. As DNA, the CDR3 is TGTGCCAGCAGCTTAGAGCGGCCTAGCGGGACTCAGACAGGGGAGCTGTTTTTT.

The sample holds many counts of this clonotype. The chain combines TRBV20-1 with TRBJ2-1; 11 positions agree with TRBD2. The CDR3 is made up of 13 amino acids. Germline CDR1 and CDR2: DFQATT and SNEGSKA (reference sequence). V shed 6 bases and J 10 bases; nucleotides not matched to a gene: 8. The CDR3 protein is CSASSGGAREQFF. CDR3 sequence (DNA): TGCAGTGCAAGTAGCGGGGGGGCCCGAGAGCAGTTCTTC.

This clonotype has a count of ten or more. The V call is TRBV29-1, the J call TRBJ2-7; D unclear. V was cut by 2 bases and J by 0 bases, with 5 bases left in between. Germline values: CDR1 SQVTM, CDR2 ANQGSEA. The CDR3 has 12 residues. The CDR3 sequence: CSVESSSYEQYF. Written as DNA, the CDR3 is TGCAGCGTTGAATCGAGCTCCTACGAGCAGTACTTC.

Comment on this clonotype: This clone may be a read error of a much larger clone one base away. The gene calls are TRBV4-2 and TRBJ2-2; D might be TRBD1 or TRBD2, each matching 5 bases. CDR3 size: 16 residues. Germline CDR1 and CDR2: LGHNA and YNFKEQ. The CDR3, as DNA: TGTGCCAGCAGCCACAGCTCAGGGACGAACACCGGGGATCTGTTTTTT. Translation gives CASSHSSGTNTGDLFF.

V gene TRBV11-2 combines with J gene TRBJ2-7; 12 bases match TRBD2. After removal of 5 bases from V and 3 bases from J, the junction contained 2 bases not matched to a gene. The CDR3 is made up of 14 amino acids. CDR1 and CDR2 (germline): SGHAT, FQNNGV. CDR3 bases: TGTGCCAGCAGCAAGGGACTAGCGGGCTACGAGCAGTACTTC. Encoded protein: CASSKGLAGYEQYF.

Note on this clonotype: A read error may be the cause here, since a much bigger clone is one base away. This chain joins TRBV12-3 or TRBV12-4 and TRBJ1-6; the D is unclear. CDR3 length: 11 amino acids. CDR3 DNA: TGTGCCAGCAGTTACAGTGGACCCCTCCCCTTT. It encodes CASSYSGPLPF.

There are a few counts of this clonotype. CDR3 sequence (DNA): TGTGCCAGTAGTGAGGGCCACGTCTTATACGAGCAGTACTTC. Protein product: CASSEGHVLYEQYF. This chain links TRBV19 with TRBJ2-7; D is possibly TRBD2 (5 bases). The CDR3 covers 14 residues. Germline CDR1 LNHDA, CDR2 SQIVND (reference sequence). V lost 5 bases to trimming and J lost 4 bases, with 15 bases between them.

This clonotype has ten or more counts. The chain has TRBV5-1 and TRBJ1-4; 8 bases align to TRBD1. CDR1 and CDR2 from the germline V gene are SGHRS and YFSETQ. The CDR3 spans 19 residues. Germline trimming cut 1 base from V and 8 bases from J; bases unmatched to any gene: 19. The CDR3 DNA is TGCGCCAGCAGCTTGCCAGGGGTTGGTGCAGGGGGCGCCAAGGAAAAACTGTTTTTT. Translating it yields CASSLPGVGAGGAKEKLFF.

Points on this clonotype: This may stem from a read error, because a much larger clone lies one nucleotide away. The gene calls are TRBV5-1 and TRBJ2-2; 8 bases align to TRBD1. Trimming at V came to 0 bases and at J to 6 bases, leaving 10 bases not matched to a gene. The germline V gene encodes CDR1 SGHRS and CDR2 YFSETQ. The length of the CDR3 is 17 residues. The CDR3 coding sequence is TGCGCCAGCAGCTTGGCCTTGGACAGGGTCCGGTCCGGGGAGCTGTTTTTT. Its translation: CASSLALDRVRSGELFF.

This clonotype was seen many times. The chain uses TRBV6-1 and TRBJ2-5, with a weak D call TRBD2 (6 bases). Trimming took 6 bases from V and 2 from J, leaving 10 bases between them. The CDR3 extends over 13 amino acids. CDR1 is MNHNS, CDR2 SASEGT, per germline. The CDR3 nucleotides read TGTGCCAGCAGGCGCCGGGGGCAAGAGACCCAGTACTTC. This codes for CASRRRGQETQYF.

This clonotype was seen many times. CDR3 in amino acids: CASSSKETQYF. For the CDR3, the DNA is TGTGCCAGCAGCTCAAAAGAGACCCAGTACTTC. This chain joins TRBV7-2 and TRBJ2-5; D is uncertain. The CDR3 totals 11 residues. With 4 bases removed from V and 3 bases from J, the gap between germline ends came to 3 bases. In germline, CDR1 is SGHTA, CDR2 FQGNSA.

V usage is TRBV2 and J usage is TRBJ2-7, with TRBD2 matching 8 bases. The CDR3 totals 14 residues. V gave up 6 bases and J gave up 3 bases; unmatched junction bases: 7. Germline values: CDR1 SNHLY, CDR2 FYNNEI. The CDR3 region is CASRPLAGRYEQYF. Here the CDR3 DNA reads TGTGCCAGCAGGCCCTTAGCGGGGCGCTACGAGCAGTACTTC.

This clonotype was found many times. The chain is built from TRBV4-1 and TRBJ2-2; D ambiguous. The CDR3 runs 16 residues. V was cut by 0 bases and J by 0 bases, with 8 bases left in between. Germline assignment: CDR1 MGHRA and CDR2 YSYEKL. The CDR3 sequence: CASSQEGLPNTGELFF. CDR3 nucleotides: TGCGCCAGCAGCCAAGAGGGCCTACCGAACACCGGGGAGCTGTTTTTT.

In this sample, this clonotype turned up a few times. The J gene is TRBJ2-3, the V gene TRBV6-5; 9 nucleotides match TRBD1. Losses at the gene ends were 6 bases for V and 5 bases for J; bases not matched to a gene: 6. The CDR3 loop spans 14 amino acids. The germline V gene encodes CDR1 MNHEY and CDR2 SVGAGI. The CDR3 DNA reads as TGTGCCAGCAGCCCGGACAGGGGCGGAGATACGCAGTATTTT. It specifies CASSPDRGGDTQYF.

This clonotype was seen many times. The rearrangement uses TRBV20-1 and TRBJ2-1; D gene unclear. V gave up 0 bases and J gave up 6 bases, with 18 bases separating them. This CDR3 is built from 16 residues. Germline V gives CDR1 DFQATT, CDR2 SNEGSKA (reference sequence). The CDR3 loop reads CSAREWVKLGVNEQFF. The CDR3 DNA follows: TGCAGTGCTAGAGAATGGGTCAAACTGGGTGTCAATGAGCAGTTCTTC.

In its sample, this clonotype was seen a few times. V is TRBV2 and J is TRBJ2-7, with 8 bases lining up with TRBD1. The V segment lost 3 bases and the J segment 2 bases; nucleotides outside the gene matches: 6. Germline CDR1 is SNHLY and CDR2 is FYNNEI. CDR3 size: 15 residues. The DNA of the CDR3 is TGTGCCAGCAGTGATGATTCCAGGGGGCCCTACGAGCAGTACTTC. Protein: CASSDDSRGPYEQYF. Combining the CDR3 with reference TRBV2 and TRBJ2-7 gives the whole variable domain EPEVTQTPSHQVTQMGQEVILRCVPISNHLYFYWYRQILGQKVEFLVSFYNNEISEKSEIFDDQFSVERPDGSNFTLKIRSTKLEDSAMYFCASSDDSRGPYEQYFGPGTRLTVT.

This clonotype occurred many times. The chain has TRBV28 and TRBJ1-4; D remains ambiguous. The V gene's germline CDR1 is MDHEN and CDR2 SYDVKM. This CDR3 has 14 residues. Trimming cost V 9 bases and J 7 bases, with 18 bases left between them. The CDR3 DNA reads TGTGCCAGTTCGGTCGGGTCCCTTTTTGAAAAACTGTTTTTT. This sequence encodes CASSVGSLFEKLFF.

This clonotype has ten or more counts. The chain recombines TRBV20-1 with TRBJ2-1, with 7 bases fitting TRBD1. The CDR3 sequence is 13 residues long. Trimming removed 0 bases from V and 7 bases from J; junction bases left unmatched: 3. CDR1 is DFQATT, CDR2 SNEGSKA, per germline (reference sequence). The DNA for the CDR3 is TGCAGTGCTAGAGATAGACAGGGAAATGAGCAGTTCTTC. It encodes CSARDRQGNEQFF.

The V call is TRBV5-1, the J call TRBJ2-1, with D tentatively TRBD1 (7 bases). Germline lookup yields CDR1 SGHRS and CDR2 YFSETQ. This CDR3 contains 16 residues. The V end was cut by 4 bases, the J end by 4 bases, with 18 bases between. The CDR3 is CASSPGRRQGYNEQFF. CDR3 nucleotides: TGCGCCAGCAGCCCGGGGAGGCGACAGGGATACAATGAGCAGTTCTTC.